This T cell receptor (beta chain) was recovered during a study of metastatic and nonmetastatic thyroid tumors. Whole-study context: The study looked at repertoires side by side in blood and in tumor or nodule tissue from malignant and benign thyroid patients.

Only a few counts were recorded for this clone. Authors' analysis steps: Clinicopathological groups of papillary thyroid cancer showed CDR3 differences that were used to build a distant-metastasis classifier. TCRdb re-called the PCR reads through MiXCR. The V and J calls were not made by the authors but by TCRdb's processing. The table shows 30,000 to 35,000 clones, with over 20% occurring only once. Each patient went into thyroid surgery without having received any treatment. CDR1 and CDR2 (germline): MDHEN, SYDVKM. The V end was cut by 8 bases, the J end by 6 bases, with 14 bases between. The CDR3 spans 12 residues.

The chain combines TRBV28 with TRBJ2-7, with a tentative D call TRBD1 (6 bases). The sequence derives from a male donor with papillary thyroid cancer or a benign thyroid nodule (not recorded which). Some clones in this sample may be carry-over from other donors' samples. Sequenced: tumor tissue. CDR3 nucleotide sequence: TGTGCCAGCCTGGACAGCCTCTGCGAGCAGTACTTC. It specifies CASLDSLCEQYF.